This T cell receptor beta chain was captured by sequencing in a study of blood T cells in healthy people across ages. Through a sample-barcoded 5' primer and a J-beta primer mix, a second PCR was run for roughly 6 to 11 cycles. Every single cDNA molecule received a tag from a template-switch adaptor with 12 random nucleotides. TCRdb analysed the 5' RACE reads with MiXCR anew, one entry per CDR3 protein. The sample has 800,000 to 1,000,000 distinct CDR3 sequences, about 48% seen once. From germline, CDR1 is SEHNR and CDR2 FQNEAQ (reference sequence). The CDR3 loop spans 15 amino acids. Trimming removed 6 bases from V and 9 bases from J; junction bases left unmatched: 17. The draw of peripheral blood yielded roughly 9.1 milliliters from each donor. Whole-study findings and limits: Correlation between TCR beta diversity and naive T cell percentage was strong.

Regarding this clonotype: Antigen unknown.

The chain uses TRBV7-9 and TRBJ2-7, with 7 bases aligning to TRBD1. The sequence was obtained from a man aged 25-40 years in good health. The sample consisted of blood. The CDR3 DNA reads as TGTGCCAGCAGTCTTGGGGTAGGGGGCCTCCCCTCGCAGTACTTC. Translated, it gives CASSLGVGGLPSQYF.